The source of this T cell receptor beta chain is a study of blood T cell repertoires in COVID-19. Participants were placed into cohorts based on the clinical history they reported. Using immunoSEQ multiplex PCR, the repertoire was profiled, and TCRdb retains in-frame clones only, with some absent. The table lists some 410,000 clones, approximately 87% of them singletons. This CDR3 is 12 amino acids long. From germline, CDR1 is SGHRS and CDR2 YFSETQ. Trimming stripped 7 bases from V and 4 bases from J, with 11 bases between. This clonotype was sampled from a woman in her 30s with acute COVID-19. The chain combines TRBV5-1 with TRBJ1-2, with TRBD1 as a possible D gene (5 bases). Material for sequencing was PBMCs or T cells enriched from blood (not recorded which). The CDR3 loop is CASFDGGYGYTF. The CDR3 DNA sequence: TGCGCCAGCTTCGACGGGGGCTATGGCTACACCTTC.